Described below is a single T cell receptor beta chain sequence and its context. The table came from immunoSEQ multiplex PCR; TCRdb's copy has only in-frame clones and leaves some out. The repertoire has about 4,300 clones, about 70% of them found once; the top ten carry approximately 24%. The record originates from a study of tumor-infiltrating lymphocytes in localized non-small cell lung cancer. Germline-derived CDR1 and CDR2 are LGHNT and FRNRAP. Trimming took off 1 base at V and 7 bases at J, with 7 bases between the two ends. CDR3 length: 13 residues. Input material: uninvolved lung tissue not adjacent to the tumor. This sequence was found in a human donor with non-small cell lung cancer. The chain couples TRBV12-5 to TRBJ2-2; D gene uncertain. The CDR3 here is CASGLAQNGELFF. The CDR3 DNA sequence: TGTGCTAGTGGTTTGGCACAAAACGGGGAGCTGTTTTTT. The whole variable domain, remainder taken from reference TRBV12-5 and TRBJ2-2, is DARVTQTPRHKVTEMGQEVTMRCQPILGHNTVFWYRQTMMQGLELLAYFRNRAPLDDSGMPKDRFSAEMPDATLATLKIQPSEPRDSAVYFCASGLAQNGELFFGEGSRLTVL.